The next 23 T cell receptor beta chains were all read from a single sample in a study of vaccination and CD4 T cells after COVID-19. These receptors' targets are unknown. Treatment here: approximately 10-day PBMC culture with coronavirus spike peptide pools or control peptides (ViraFEST assay). An Oncomine TCR Beta short-read assay was used to sequence the DNA from cultured CD4+ T cells. MiXCR was run by TCRdb on the PCR reads, yielding one entry per CDR3 protein. The sample shows more than 7,000 distinct CDR3 sequences, almost 50% of them seen only once. The sequenced sample was CD4+ T cells from blood, cultured in vitro. These receptors all stem from a human donor who had recovered from COVID-19.

The chain couples TRBV7-2 to TRBJ1-2; possibly TRBD1 for D (5 bases). The germline gives CDR1 SGHTA, CDR2 FQGNSA. This CDR3 is built from 13 residues. With 1 base removed from V and 10 bases from J, the gap between germline ends came to 13 bases. CDR3 in DNA: TGTGCCAGCAGCTTAGAGAGGGGCATACCCTACACCTTC. Amino acids: CASSLERGIPYTF.

This clonotype was seen a handful of times. CDR3 sequence (DNA): TGTGCCAGCAGCTTCCAACTGAGACTAGCGGGAGGGCCTAGTGTAGGCACAGATACGCAGTATTTT. Translation gives CASSFQLRLAGGPSVGTDTQYF. The chain has TRBV7-3 and TRBJ2-3; 14 bases agree with TRBD2. The V gene end was trimmed by 3 bases and the J gene end by 1 base; junction bases not matched to a gene: 18. This CDR3 spans 22 amino acids. Germline V gene lookup returns CDR1 SGHTA and CDR2 FQGTGA.

The chain couples TRBV27 to TRBJ2-1; D is undetermined. This CDR3 contains 14 residues. CDR1 MNHEY and CDR2 SMNVEV come from the germline V gene (reference sequence). The V end lost 3 bases, the J end lost 5 bases, and 11 bases lay between the germline ends. CDR3 coding DNA: TGTGCCAGCAGTTTCGGCTGGCGGAACAATGAGCAGTTCTTC. Translation: CASSFGWRNNEQFF.

CDR3 in amino acids: CARVQKERPRKETQYF. The CDR3 DNA follows: TGTGCCAGAGTCCAAAAGGAGAGGCCCCGAAAAGAGACCCAGTACTTC. The V and J genes are TRBV5-3 and TRBJ2-5; D unresolved. TRBV5-3 is designated an ORF whose function remains uncertain. This CDR3 has 16 residues. The V gene lost 7 bases and the J gene lost 3 bases, with 22 bases spanning the gap.

This clonotype rates as medium-sized. The V and J genes are TRBV7-6 and TRBJ2-7, with 15 bases matching TRBD2. The J segment lost 1 base and the V segment lost 1 base, leaving 2 bases of the junction unmatched. This CDR3 has 17 amino acids. Germline V gene sequence: CDR1 SGHVS, CDR2 FNYEAQ. Here the CDR3 reads CASSLGGLAGGSYEQYF. The CDR3 DNA reads as TGTGCCAGCAGCTTAGGAGGACTAGCGGGAGGGTCCTACGAGCAGTACTTC. Full variable domain (remainder filled in from reference TRBV7-6 and TRBJ2-7): GAGVSQSPRYKVTKRGQDVALRCDPISGHVSLYWYRQALGQGPEFLTYFNYEAQQDKSGLPNDRFSAERPEGSISTLTIQRTEQRDSAMYRCASSLGGLAGGSYEQYFGPGTRLTVT.

The rearrangement uses TRBV12-3 or TRBV12-4 and TRBJ2-3; D is ambiguous. V lost 2 bases and J lost 0, with 9 bases in between. The CDR3 is 15 amino acids. In DNA, the CDR3 is TGTGCCAGCAGTTTAATGGGCACTAGCACAGATACGCAGTATTTT. It translates to CASSLMGTSTDTQYF.

In its sample, this clonotype was seen once. The chain links TRBV7-6 to TRBJ1-6; D not certain. The V and J ends lost 1 base and 9 bases respectively, with 7 bases between them. Germline CDR1 reads SGHVS; CDR2 reads FNYEAQ. The CDR3 totals 13 residues. CDR3 sequence (DNA): TGTGCCAGCAGCTTAGGATCTGGTTCACCCCTCCACTTT. Translating it yields CASSLGSGSPLHF.

The chain carries TRBV20-1 and TRBJ1-1, with unresolved D. The CDR3 runs to 12 residues. The germline V gene encodes CDR1 DFQATT and CDR2 SNEGSKA (reference sequence). V dropped 1 base and J dropped 4 bases, with 7 bases sitting between them. CDR3 DNA sequence: TGCAGTGCTAGAGCCCTGGGCACTGAAGCTTTCTTT. Its translation is CSARALGTEAFF.

This clonotype was detected a few times. The chain combines TRBV7-3 with TRBJ2-6; 7 bases are a match to TRBD2. This CDR3 region has 15 residues. CDR1 and CDR2 (germline): SGHTA, FQGTGA. V lost 2 bases to trimming and J lost 2 bases; unmatched junction nucleotides: 0. Written as DNA, the CDR3 is TGTGCCAGCAGCTTACGGGAGGCTGGGGCCAACGTCCTGACTTTC. Its translation: CASSLREAGANVLTF.

This chain joins TRBV6-1 and TRBJ1-1; the D gene is possibly TRBD1 (6 bases). The length of the CDR3 is 14 residues. V was pared by 7 bases and J by 0 bases, with 12 bases between. Germline lookup yields CDR1 MNHNS and CDR2 SASEGT. CDR3 in amino acids: CASTVQGMNTEAFF. DNA of the CDR3: TGTGCCAGCACCGTCCAGGGGATGAACACTGAAGCTTTCTTT.

This clonotype has only a few counts. The gene calls are TRBV6-4 and TRBJ2-3, with a weak D call TRBD1 (9 bases). Germline lookup yields CDR1 MRHNA and CDR2 SNTAGT. Trimming removed 7 bases at V and 6 bases at J, with 20 bases between. This CDR3 has 15 amino acids. This CDR3 reads CASKAGDRDLDTQYF. The CDR3 nucleotides are TGTGCCAGCAAAGCGGGGGACAGGGATTTGGATACGCAGTATTTT.

V and J are TRBV30 and TRBJ2-2; D is uncertain. Germline V gene lookup returns CDR1 GTSNPN and CDR2 SVGIG (reference sequence). This CDR3 spans 12 amino acids. The germline V and J ends were trimmed by 0 bases and 4 bases, with 3 bases remaining between them. Written as DNA, the CDR3 is TGTGCCTGGAGTGTACGCACCGGGGAGCTGTTTTTT. Amino acids: CAWSVRTGELFF. The complete variable domain, with remaining parts taken from reference TRBV30 and TRBJ2-2, reads SQTIHQWPATLVQPVGSPLSLECTVEGTSNPNLYWYRQAAGRGLQLLFYSVGIGQISSEVPQNLSASRPQDRQFILSSKKLLLSDSGFYLCAWSVRTGELFFGEGSRLTVL.

V is TRBV7-9 and J is TRBJ2-1; 9 bases are a match to TRBD2. Trimming cost V 1 base and J 1 base; bases outside gene matches: 2. This CDR3 has 16 amino acids. In germline, CDR1 is SEHNR, CDR2 FQNEAQ (reference sequence). The CDR3 region has the DNA TGTGCCAGCAGCTTAGGCGCGGGAGGGTCCTACAATGAGCAGTTCTTC. Translating gives CASSLGAGGSYNEQFF.

The chain has TRBV7-6 and TRBJ2-1; no clear D. V lost 5 bases and J lost 0, with 11 bases in between. The germline gives CDR1 SGHVS, CDR2 FNYEAQ. The CDR3 contains 15 residues. The CDR3 sequence: CASSPRVSSYNEQFF. The DNA for the CDR3 is TGTGCCAGCAGCCCGAGAGTAAGCTCCTACAATGAGCAGTTCTTC.

The rearrangement joins TRBV21-1 to TRBJ1-1; no check of the table's D call, TRBD1, against the DNA was made. TRBV21-1 is described as a pseudogene. This CDR3 is built from 15 residues. The CDR3 loop reads CASSRGMTGHTEAFF. CDR3 coding DNA: TGTGCCAGCAGCAGGGGTATGACAGGGCACACTGAAGCTTTCTTT.

This clonotype ranks as medium-sized. J is TRBJ2-5 and V is TRBV19, with 9 bases aligning to TRBD1. With V trimmed by 7 bases and J by 2 bases, 8 bases remained unmatched. CDR1 is LNHDA and CDR2 is SQIVND in the germline V gene (reference sequence). The CDR3 covers 15 residues. The CDR3 nucleotides read TGTGCCAGTACCCGGACAGGGGTGGCACAAGAGACCCAGTACTTC. This sequence encodes CASTRTGVAQETQYF.

The chain joins TRBV20-1 to TRBJ1-1, with 10 nucleotides matching TRBD1. The CDR3 loop spans 15 amino acids. CDR1 is DFQATT and CDR2 is SNEGSKA in the germline V gene (reference sequence). Unmatched junction bases numbered 5, after V lost 0 bases and J lost 4 bases. The CDR3 reads CSARDQGQGSTEAFF. CDR3 sequence (DNA): TGCAGTGCTAGAGACCAGGGACAGGGGAGCACTGAAGCTTTCTTT.

The chain combines TRBV27 with TRBJ1-1, with 8 bases lining up with TRBD1. The CDR3 extends over 15 amino acids. Germline CDR1 MNHEY, CDR2 SMNVEV (reference sequence). The trim removed 4 bases at V and 4 bases at J, leaving 8 bases unmatched. CDR3 protein: CASSSGGVFATEAFF. DNA of the CDR3: TGTGCCAGCAGTTCAGGGGGCGTGTTTGCCACTGAAGCTTTCTTT.

V and J are TRBV5-1 and TRBJ2-5; perhaps TRBD2 as D (5 bases). The CDR3 is 15 residues long. Trimming pared 6 bases from V and 5 bases from J, leaving 20 bases between. Germline V lookup: CDR1 SGHRS, CDR2 YFSETQ. CDR3 sequence (DNA): TGCGCCAGCAAACCTGGCGGGCAAGCGAGGGAGACCCAGTACTTC. Translation: CASKPGGQARETQYF. Variable domain in full (rest from reference TRBV5-1 and TRBJ2-5): KAGVTQTPRYLIKTRGQQVTLSCSPISGHRSVSWYQQTPGQGLQFLFEYFSETQRNKGNFPGRFSGRQFSNSRSEMNVSTLELGDSALYLCASKPGGQARETQYFGPGTRLLVL.

The J gene is TRBJ1-2, the V gene TRBV29-1; 9 bases are shared with TRBD1. The CDR3 is 17 amino acids. The germline gives CDR1 SQVTM, CDR2 ANQGSEA. V gave up 3 bases and J gave up 1 base; unmatched junction bases: 12. The CDR3 DNA is TGCAGCGTTGAGCCCTTAAAACAGGGGGCGGGTAACTATGGCTACACCTTC. Amino acid sequence: CSVEPLKQGAGNYGYTF.

The chain couples TRBV20-1 to TRBJ2-1; the D gene is possibly TRBD2 (8 bases). Germline loops: CDR1 DFQATT, CDR2 SNEGSKA (reference sequence). The ends were cut back, 6 bases at V and 1 base at J, with 25 bases in the middle. The CDR3 extends over 18 amino acids. The CDR3 DNA reads TGCAGTGCCAGGGGGACTGCGGGGGGCGGATTTTCCTACAATGAGCAGTTCTTC. Amino acid sequence: CSARGTAGGGFSYNEQFF.

This clonotype turned up a few times. The chain employs TRBV6-1 and TRBJ1-2, with no clear D. The V end lost 6 bases, the J end lost 4 bases, and 9 bases lay between the germline ends. From germline, CDR1 is MNHNS and CDR2 SASEGT. There are 12 residues in the CDR3. CDR3 DNA sequence: TGTGCCAGCAGCAATGGACGCTATGGCTACACCTTC. Its translation is CASSNGRYGYTF.

The chain joins TRBV7-2 to TRBJ1-5, with D maybe TRBD1 (6 bases). The CDR3 loop spans 13 amino acids. Germline lookup yields CDR1 SGHTA and CDR2 FQGNSA. V lost 3 bases and J 4 bases, leaving 7 bases between the germline ends. CDR3 sequence reads: CASSFTGNQPQHF. The CDR3 DNA reads TGTGCCAGCAGCTTCACAGGGAATCAGCCCCAGCATTTT.